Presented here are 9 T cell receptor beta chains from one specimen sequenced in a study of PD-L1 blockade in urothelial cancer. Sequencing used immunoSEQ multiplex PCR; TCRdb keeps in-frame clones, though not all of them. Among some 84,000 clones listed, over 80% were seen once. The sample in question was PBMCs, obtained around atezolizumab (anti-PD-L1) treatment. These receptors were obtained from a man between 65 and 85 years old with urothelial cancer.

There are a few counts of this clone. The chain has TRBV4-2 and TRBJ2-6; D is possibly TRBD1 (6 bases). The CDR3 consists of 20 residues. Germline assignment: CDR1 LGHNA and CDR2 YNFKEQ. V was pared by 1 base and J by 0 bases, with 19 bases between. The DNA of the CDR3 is TGTGCCAGCAGCCAAGTTCGCCAGGGGATTACTAGCTCTGGGGCCAACGTCCTGACTTTC. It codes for CASSQVRQGITSSGANVLTF.

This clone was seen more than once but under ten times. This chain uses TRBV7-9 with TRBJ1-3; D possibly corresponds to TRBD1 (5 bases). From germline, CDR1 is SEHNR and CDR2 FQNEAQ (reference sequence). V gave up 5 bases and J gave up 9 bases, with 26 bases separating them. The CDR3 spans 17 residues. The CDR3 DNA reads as TGTGCCAGCAGCGGCAATTCAAGACTTCAGGGTGCCGGCACCATATATTTT. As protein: CASSGNSRLQGAGTIYF.

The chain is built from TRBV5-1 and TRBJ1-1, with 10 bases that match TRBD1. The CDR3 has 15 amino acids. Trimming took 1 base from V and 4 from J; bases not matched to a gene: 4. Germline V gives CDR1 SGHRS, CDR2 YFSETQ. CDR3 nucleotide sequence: TGCGCCAGCAGCTTGCAAGGACAGGGGGGCACTGAAGCTTTCTTT. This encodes CASSLQGQGGTEAFF.

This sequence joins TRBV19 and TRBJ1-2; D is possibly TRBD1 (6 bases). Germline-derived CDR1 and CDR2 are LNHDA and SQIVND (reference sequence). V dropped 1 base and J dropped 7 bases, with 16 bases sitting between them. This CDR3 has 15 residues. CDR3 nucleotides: TGTGCCAGTAGTATAGGACGGCGGACAGTAAGTGGCTACACCTTC. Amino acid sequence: CASSIGRRTVSGYTF.

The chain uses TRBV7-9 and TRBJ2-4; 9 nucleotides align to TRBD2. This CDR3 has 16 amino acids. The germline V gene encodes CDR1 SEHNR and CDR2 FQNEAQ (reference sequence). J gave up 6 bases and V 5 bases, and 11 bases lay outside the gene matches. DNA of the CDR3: TGTGCCAGCAGCATCCTAGCGGGATCGCAAAGAAACATTCAGTACTTC. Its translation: CASSILAGSQRNIQYF.

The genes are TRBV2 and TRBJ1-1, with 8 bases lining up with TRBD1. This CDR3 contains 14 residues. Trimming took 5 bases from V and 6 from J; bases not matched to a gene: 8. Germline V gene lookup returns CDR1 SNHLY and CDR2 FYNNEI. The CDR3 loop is CASSSAGGKAEAFF. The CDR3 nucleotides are TGTGCCAGCAGTTCGGCAGGGGGCAAGGCTGAAGCTTTCTTT. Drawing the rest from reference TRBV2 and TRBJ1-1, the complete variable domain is EPEVTQTPSHQVTQMGQEVILRCVPISNHLYFYWYRQILGQKVEFLVSFYNNEISEKSEIFDDQFSVERPDGSNFTLKIRSTKLEDSAMYFCASSSAGGKAEAFFGQGTRLTVV.

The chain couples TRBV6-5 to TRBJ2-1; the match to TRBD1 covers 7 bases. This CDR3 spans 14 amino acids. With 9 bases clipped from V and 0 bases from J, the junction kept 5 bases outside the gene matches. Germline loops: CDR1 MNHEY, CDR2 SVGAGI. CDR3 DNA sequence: TGTGCCAGTCAGAGACAGGGCTCCTACAATGAGCAGTTCTTC. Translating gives CASQRQGSYNEQFF.

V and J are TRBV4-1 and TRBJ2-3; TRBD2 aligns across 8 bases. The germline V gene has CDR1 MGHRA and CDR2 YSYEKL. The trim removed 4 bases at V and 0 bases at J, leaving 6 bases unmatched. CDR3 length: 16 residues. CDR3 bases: TGCGCCAGCAGCCTCAATAGCGGGACTAGCACAGATACGCAGTATTTT. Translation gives CASSLNSGTSTDTQYF.

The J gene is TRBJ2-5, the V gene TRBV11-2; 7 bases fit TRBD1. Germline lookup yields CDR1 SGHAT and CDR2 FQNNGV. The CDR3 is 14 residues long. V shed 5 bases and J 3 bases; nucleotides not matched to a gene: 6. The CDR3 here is CASSTGTAKETQYF. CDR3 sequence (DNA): TGTGCCAGCAGCACAGGGACAGCTAAAGAGACCCAGTACTTC.